This paragraph covers one T cell receptor beta chain sequence. Its matching antigen is unknown. The data were taken from a study of T cell responses to AZD1222 COVID-19 vaccine. Study-wide results and caveats: Baseline seropositivity occurred in only a handful of AZD1222 recipients.

Clones were sequenced by immunoSEQ multiplex PCR, and TCRdb holds only the in-frame ones, with some missing. The sample carries around 100,000 clones, more than 70% recorded once. Trimming left V 4 bases short and J 1 base short, with 10 bases between. Germline CDR1 SGHTA, CDR2 FQGTGA. This CDR3 spans 14 amino acids. The V call is TRBV7-3, the J call TRBJ1-1, with a tentative D call TRBD1 (5 bases). The sequencing used peripheral blood, collected on day 0 of AZD1222 vaccination. This sequence originates from an adult in good health. Written as DNA, the CDR3 is TGTGCCAGCAGCTCGGGGCGAGGGAACACTGAAGCTTTCTTT. Its translation: CASSSGRGNTEAFF.